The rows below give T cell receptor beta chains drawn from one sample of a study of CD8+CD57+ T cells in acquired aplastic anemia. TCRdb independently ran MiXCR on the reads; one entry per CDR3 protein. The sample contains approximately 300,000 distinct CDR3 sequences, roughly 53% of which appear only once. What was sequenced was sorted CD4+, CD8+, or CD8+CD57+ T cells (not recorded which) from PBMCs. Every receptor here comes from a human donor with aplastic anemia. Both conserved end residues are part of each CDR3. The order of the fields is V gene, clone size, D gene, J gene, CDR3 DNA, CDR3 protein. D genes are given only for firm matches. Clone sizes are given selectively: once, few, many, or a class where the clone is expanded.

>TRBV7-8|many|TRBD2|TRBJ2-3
TGTGCCAGCAGCTTAGGAGGTAGCGGGGGAACGCAGTATTTT
CASSLGGSGGTQYF
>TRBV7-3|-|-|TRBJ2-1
TGTGCCAGCAGCCATGAGCAGTTCTTC
CASSHEQFF
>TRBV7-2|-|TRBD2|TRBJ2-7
TGTGCCAGCAGCTTAGCCGGGACGGGAGGAATCGAGCAGTACTTC
CASSLAGTGGIEQYF
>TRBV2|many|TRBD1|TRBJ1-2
TGTGCCAGCAGTGAATCCGGACAGGGTCATGGCTACACCTTC
CASSESGQGHGYTF
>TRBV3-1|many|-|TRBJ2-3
TGTGCCAGCAGCCAAAGCCTAGCAATAGATACGCAGTATTTT
CASSQSLAIDTQYF
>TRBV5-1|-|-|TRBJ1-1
TGCGCCAGCAGTCGGGACACTGAAGCTTTCTTT
CASSRDTEAFF
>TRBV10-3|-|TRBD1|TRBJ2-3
TGTGCCATCAGGGACGGACAGGGTGGAGATACGCAGTATTTT
CAIRDGQGGDTQYF
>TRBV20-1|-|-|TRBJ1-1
TGCAGTGCTAGAAGGTTAAACAAAACTGAAGCTTTCTTT
CSARRLNKTEAFF
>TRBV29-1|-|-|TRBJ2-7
TGCAGCGTTGTTCTGGGGGGACGCCTGAACGAGCAGTACTTC
CSVVLGGRLNEQYF
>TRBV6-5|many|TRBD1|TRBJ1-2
TGTGCCAGCAGTTACCAAGGGACAGGGGGTTTCTATGGCTACACCTTC
CASSYQGTGGFYGYTF
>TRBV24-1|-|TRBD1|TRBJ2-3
TGTGCCGCCAGTGATACAGGGACAGGAAGCACAGATACGCAGTATTTT
CAASDTGTGSTDTQYF
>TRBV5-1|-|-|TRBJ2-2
TGCGCCAGTTGGGGGACCGGGGAGCTGTTTTTT
CASWGTGELFF
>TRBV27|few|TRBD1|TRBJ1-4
TGTGCCAGCAGTCCCACGACAGGGGTGACTAATGAAAAACTGTTTTTT
CASSPTTGVTNEKLFF
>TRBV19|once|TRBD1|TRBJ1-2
TGTGCCAGTAGTATAGGGACAGGTTCGCTTGGCTACACCTTC
CASSIGTGSLGYTF
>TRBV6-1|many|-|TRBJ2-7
TGTGCCAGCAGTTTAGACATAGGCTCCTACGAGCAGTACTTC
CASSLDIGSYEQYF
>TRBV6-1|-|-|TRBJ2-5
TGTGCCAGCCTTGCGGGGTTAGGGGAGACCCAGTACTTC
CASLAGLGETQYF
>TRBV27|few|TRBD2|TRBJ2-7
TGTGCCAGCAGTTTTCAGGGGTTCGTAGCGGGGGGAGAGCAGTACTTC
CASSFQGFVAGGEQYF
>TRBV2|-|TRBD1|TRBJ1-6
TGTGCCAGCAAGAAGACAGGGGATAATTCACCCCTCCACTTT
CASKKTGDNSPLHF
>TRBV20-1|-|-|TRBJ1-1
TGCAGTGCTAGAGATCCGAGTGAAGCTTTCTTT
CSARDPSEAFF
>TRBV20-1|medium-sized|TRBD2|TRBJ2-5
TGCAGTGCTAGGAAATTAGCGGGAGATCTCTCAGAGACCCAGTACTTC
CSARKLAGDLSETQYF
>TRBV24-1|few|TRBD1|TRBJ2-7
TGTGCCACCAGTGACCCCACGACAGGGGGCAACTACGAGCAGTACTTC
CATSDPTTGGNYEQYF
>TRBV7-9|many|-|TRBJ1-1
TGTGCCAGCAAGCTTGGGGGCATGAACACTGAAGCTTTCTTT
CASKLGGMNTEAFF
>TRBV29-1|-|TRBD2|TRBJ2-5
TGCAGCGTTGCCTTCCCTGAGCGGGGGATAGAGACCCAGTACTTC
CSVAFPERGIETQYF
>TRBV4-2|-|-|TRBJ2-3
TGTGCCAGCAGCCAAGAGTCAGCAGATACGCAGTATTTT
CASSQESADTQYF
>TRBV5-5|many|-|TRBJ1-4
TGTGCCAGCAGCTCCCCGACGAGGGGGATGGGGTTTGCTGAAAAACTGTTTTTT
CASSSPTRGMGFAEKLFF
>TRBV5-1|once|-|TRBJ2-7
TGCGCCAGCAGCTTGGAGAGTATTTACGAGCAGTACTTC
CASSLESIYEQYF
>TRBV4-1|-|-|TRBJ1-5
TGCGCCAGCAGCCGCGGGGGGGAAGGGTATAAGCCCCAGCATTTT
CASSRGGEGYKPQHF
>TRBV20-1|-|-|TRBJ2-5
TGCAGTGCTAGAGCGGGATTACAGATGGAGACCCAGTACTTC
CSARAGLQMETQYF
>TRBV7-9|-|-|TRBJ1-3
TGTGCCAGCAGCTTGGCCTCTGGGGAAAACACCATATATTTT
CASSLASGENTIYF
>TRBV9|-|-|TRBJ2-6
TGTGCCAGCAGCGTAGGAGGCTCTGGAAACTCTGGGGCCAACGTCCTGACTTTC
CASSVGGSGNSGANVLTF
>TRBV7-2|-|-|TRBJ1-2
TGTGCCAGCAGCACCCAACAGGGATGGGATGGCTACACCTTC
CASSTQQGWDGYTF
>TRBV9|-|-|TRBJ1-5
TGTGCCAGCGGTTTTAGCGGGAGGGCCCAGCATTTT
CASGFSGRAQHF
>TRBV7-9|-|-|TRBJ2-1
TGTGCCAGCAGCTTTTCGGCTGGGACGAATGAGCAGTTCTTC
CASSFSAGTNEQFF
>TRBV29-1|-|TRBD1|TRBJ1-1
TGCAGCGCCACCGTGGGACAGGGGGCGGCGGCTCCCACTGAAGCTTTCTTT
CSATVGQGAAAPTEAFF
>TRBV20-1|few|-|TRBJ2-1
TGCAGTGCTCTACTCTACAATGAGCAGTTCTTC
CSALLYNEQFF
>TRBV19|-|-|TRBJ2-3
TGTGCCAGTAGTAACACGGGGTATGGAACTAGCACAGATACGCAGTATTTT
CASSNTGYGTSTDTQYF
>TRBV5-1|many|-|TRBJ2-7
TGCGCCAGCAGCATAAACTACGAGCAGTACTTC
CASSINYEQYF
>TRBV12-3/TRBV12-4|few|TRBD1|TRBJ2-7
TGTGCCAGCAGTTTGTCTATCGGGGACAGATCCTCCTACGAGCAGTACTTC
CASSLSIGDRSSYEQYF
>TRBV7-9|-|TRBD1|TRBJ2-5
TGTGCCAGCAGCGCCCGGACAGGGGGGACCCAGTACTTC
CASSARTGGTQYF
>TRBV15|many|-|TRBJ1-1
TGTGCCACCAGCAGAGATAACGTGCATAACACTGAAGCTTTCTTT
CATSRDNVHNTEAFF
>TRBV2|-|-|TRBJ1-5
TGTGCCAGCAGCGCCAATGGTGAGAATCAGCCCCAGCATTTT
CASSANGENQPQHF
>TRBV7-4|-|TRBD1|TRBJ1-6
TGTGCCAGCAGTGTGAGGACAGGGGATTCACCCCTCCACTTT
CASSVRTGDSPLHF
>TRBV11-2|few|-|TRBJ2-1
TGTGCCAGCAGCCAAAGGAGCACAGCTAGATACAATGAGCAGTTCTTC
CASSQRSTARYNEQFF
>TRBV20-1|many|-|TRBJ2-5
TGCAGTGCTAGAGATCTTGGGGGAGAGACCCAGTACTTC
CSARDLGGETQYF
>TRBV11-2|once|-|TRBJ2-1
TGTGCCAGCGGCTTGACAAAGTCAGAGCAGTTCTTC
CASGLTKSEQFF
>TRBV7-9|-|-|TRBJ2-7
TGTGCCAGCAACAAGAACCGGGACTTGGGCTCCTACGAGCAGTACTTC
CASNKNRDLGSYEQYF
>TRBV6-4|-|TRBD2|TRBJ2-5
TGTGCCAGCAGCCAGACTAGCGGGGGCCAAGAGACCCAGTACTTC
CASSQTSGGQETQYF
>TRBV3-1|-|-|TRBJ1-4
TGTGCCAGCAGCCAAACGACGGGGACTAATGAAAAACTGCTTTTT
CASSQTTGTNEKLLF
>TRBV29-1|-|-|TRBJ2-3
TGCAGCGTCGCTAGGGTGGGAGGCATGAATACGCAGTATTTT
CSVARVGGMNTQYF
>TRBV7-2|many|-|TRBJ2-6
TGTGCCAGCAGCTTAGTCGATGGGGCCAACGTCCTGACTTTC
CASSLVDGANVLTF
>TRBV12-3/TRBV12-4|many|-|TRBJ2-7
TGTGCCAGCAATTCGACTCCGCCCCCTTACGAGCAGTACTTC
CASNSTPPPYEQYF
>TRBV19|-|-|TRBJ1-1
TGTGCCAGTAGGCGGGGGGCCTACAACACTGAAGCTTTCTTT
CASRRGAYNTEAFF
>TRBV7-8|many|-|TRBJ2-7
TGTGCCAGCAGTTGGACACCCAGCTACGAGCAGTACTTC
CASSWTPSYEQYF
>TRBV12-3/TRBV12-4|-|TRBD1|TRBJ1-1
TGTGCCAGCAGTTTATCGCCACAGGGGGCTTTCTTT
CASSLSPQGAFF
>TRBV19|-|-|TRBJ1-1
TGTGCCAGTAGTATTAGACGGCTGAACACTGAAGCTTTCTTT
CASSIRRLNTEAFF